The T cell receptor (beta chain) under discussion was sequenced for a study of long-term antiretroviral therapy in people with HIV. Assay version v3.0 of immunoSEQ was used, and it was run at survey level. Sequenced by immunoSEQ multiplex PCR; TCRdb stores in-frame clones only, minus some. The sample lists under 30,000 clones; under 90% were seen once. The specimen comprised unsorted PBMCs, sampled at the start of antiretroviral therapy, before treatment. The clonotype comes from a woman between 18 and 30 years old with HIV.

The CDR3 nucleotides are TGTGCCAGCAGTTCAGGGATCGGCTACGAGCAGTACTTC. This codes for CASSSGIGYEQYF. The chain combines TRBV28 with TRBJ2-7; D possibly corresponds to TRBD1 (5 bases). The CDR3 is 13 residues long. CDR1 and CDR2 (germline): MDHEN, SYDVKM. The V gene lost 4 bases and the J gene lost 3 bases, with 10 bases spanning the gap.